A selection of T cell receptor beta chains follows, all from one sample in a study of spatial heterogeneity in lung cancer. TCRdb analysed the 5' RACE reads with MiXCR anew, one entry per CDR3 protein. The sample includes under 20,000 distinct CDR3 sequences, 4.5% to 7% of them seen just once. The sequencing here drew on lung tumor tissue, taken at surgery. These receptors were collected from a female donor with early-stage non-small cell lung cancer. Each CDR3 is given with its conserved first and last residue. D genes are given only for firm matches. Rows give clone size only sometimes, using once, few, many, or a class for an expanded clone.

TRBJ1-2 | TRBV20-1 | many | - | TGCAGTGCTAGTCGGGAGACCTATGGCTACACCTTC | CSASRETYGYTF
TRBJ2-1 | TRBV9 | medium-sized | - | TGTGCCAGCAGCGAGGACTACCTACATGAGCAGTTCTTC | CASSEDYLHEQFF
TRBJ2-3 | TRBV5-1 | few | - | TGCGCCAGCAGGGCCGGGACGTCTACAGATACGCAGTATTTT | CASRAGTSTDTQYF
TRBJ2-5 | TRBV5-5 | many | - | TGTGCCAGCAGCTCCGGACTGGACGAATTGCAGACCCAGTACTTC | CASSSGLDELQTQYF
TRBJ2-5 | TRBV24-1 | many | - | TGTGCCACCAGTGCGGGACTTCAAGAGACCCAGTACTTC | CATSAGLQETQYF
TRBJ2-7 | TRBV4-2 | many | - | TGTGCCAGCAGCCAAGGGGGGACCTACGAGCAGTACTTC | CASSQGGTYEQYF
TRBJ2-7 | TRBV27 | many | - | TGTGCCAGCAGCCGAGGTGCTTCCGACGAGCAGTACTTC | CASSRGASDEQYF
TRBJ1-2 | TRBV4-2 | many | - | TGTGCCAGCAGCAAAATGGGAGGGAGCTATGGCTACACCTTC | CASSKMGGSYGYTF
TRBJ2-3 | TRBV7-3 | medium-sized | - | TGTGCCAGCAGCTTACTGGGGAGTAGAGTAGGTGGAGATACGCAGTATTTT | CASSLLGSRVGGDTQYF
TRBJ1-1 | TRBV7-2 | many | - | TGTGCCAGCAGCTTGGGCAGGTGGGGGGCTTTCTTT | CASSLGRWGAFF
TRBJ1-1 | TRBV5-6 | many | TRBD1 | TGTGCCAGCAGCTTGGGCCCACAGGGGCAGGTAAGCACTGAAGCTTTCTTT | CASSLGPQGQVSTEAFF
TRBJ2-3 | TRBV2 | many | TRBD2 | TGTGCCAGCAGTTTTTTTGCGGGAGAAGATACGCAGTATTTT | CASSFFAGEDTQYF
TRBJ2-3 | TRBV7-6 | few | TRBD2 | TGTGCCAGCAGCCCACTAGCGGGGGAAATCACAGATACGCAGTATTTT | CASSPLAGEITDTQYF
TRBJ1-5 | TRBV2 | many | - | TGTGCCAGCAGTGAAGCAGGAAGCAATCAGCCCCAGCATTTT | CASSEAGSNQPQHF
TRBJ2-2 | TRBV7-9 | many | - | TGTGCCAGCAGCTTGAAACAGAACACCGGGGAGCTGTTTTTT | CASSLKQNTGELFF
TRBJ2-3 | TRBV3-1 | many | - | TGTGCCAGCAGCCGGCAGTCCCGGACGCAGTATTTT | CASSRQSRTQYF
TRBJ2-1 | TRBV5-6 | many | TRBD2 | TGTGCCAGCAGGGGGCGACGGGAGGGCCGGAGTGAGCAGTTCTTC | CASRGRREGRSEQFF
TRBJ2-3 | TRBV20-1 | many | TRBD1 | TGCAGTGGAGGACAGGGAAACACAGATACGCAGTATTTT | CSGGQGNTDTQYF
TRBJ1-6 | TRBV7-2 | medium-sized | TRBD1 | TGTGCCAGCAGCCAACAACAGGGGGTTAATTCACCCCTCCACTTT | CASSQQQGVNSPLHF
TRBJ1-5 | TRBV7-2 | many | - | TGTGCCAGCAGCTTTGGGGTTAATCAGCCCCAGCATTTT | CASSFGVNQPQHF
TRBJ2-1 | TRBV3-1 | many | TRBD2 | TGTGCCAGCAGCCCCAGGATTAGGACTAGCGGCAACAATGAGCAGTTCTTC | CASSPRIRTSGNNEQFF
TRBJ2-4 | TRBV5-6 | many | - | TGTGCCAGCAGCTTGGGCAGTCTGATGGGGGCCAAAAACATTCAGTACTTC | CASSLGSLMGAKNIQYF
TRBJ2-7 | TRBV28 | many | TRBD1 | TGTGCCAGCACCTCGGGACAGGGCTACGAGCAGTACTTC | CASTSGQGYEQYF
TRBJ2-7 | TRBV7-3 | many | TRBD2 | TGTGCCAGCAGCATCGGACTAGGATACGAGCAGTACTTC | CASSIGLGYEQYF
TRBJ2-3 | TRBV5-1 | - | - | TGCGCCAGCAGCTTGTCACTTTTCACAGATACGCAGTATTTT | CASSLSLFTDTQYF
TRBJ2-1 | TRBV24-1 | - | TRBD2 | TGTGCCACCAGTGATTACGCTAGCGGGAATGAGCAGTTCTTC | CATSDYASGNEQFF
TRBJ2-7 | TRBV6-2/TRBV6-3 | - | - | TGTGCCAGCAGTCCCCTCAACCTCCGGACCCGATCTTCGAGGGTCGAGCAGTACTTC | CASSPLNLRTRSSRVEQYF
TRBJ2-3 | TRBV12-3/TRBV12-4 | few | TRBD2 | TGTGCCAGCAGTTTACGGGCTAGCGGGAGCACAGATACGCAGTATTTT | CASSLRASGSTDTQYF
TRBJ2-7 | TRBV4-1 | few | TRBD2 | TGCGCCAGCAGCCTAAATAAAGGCCTAGCGGGAGACCACGAGCAGTACTTC | CASSLNKGLAGDHEQYF
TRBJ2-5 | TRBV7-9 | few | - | TGTGCCAGCAGCGCCGGTGGGTCCCAAGAGACCCAGTACTTC | CASSAGGSQETQYF
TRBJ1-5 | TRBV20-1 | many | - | TGCAGTGCTAGAGATCATGGGAGGACTGACAATCAGCCCCAGCATTTT | CSARDHGRTDNQPQHF
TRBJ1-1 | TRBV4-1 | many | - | TGCGCCAGCAGCCAAGAAGGAGGTCGACAGCTGAACACTGAAGCTTTCTTT | CASSQEGGRQLNTEAFF
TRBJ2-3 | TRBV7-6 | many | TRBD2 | TGTGCCAGCAGCTTAGGTCTAGCGGGAACGGATACGCAGTATTTT | CASSLGLAGTDTQYF
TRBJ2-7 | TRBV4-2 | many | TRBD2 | TGTGCCAGCAGCCAGTACGCTAGCGGGAGGGAGGGCGAGCAGTACTTC | CASSQYASGREGEQYF
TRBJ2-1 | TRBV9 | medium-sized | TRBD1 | TGTGCCAGCAGCGCCCCGACAGGGGCTCAGGTTAGCAATGAGCAGTTCTTC | CASSAPTGAQVSNEQFF
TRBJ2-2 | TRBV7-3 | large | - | TGTGCCAGCAGCCGAGACCGTACCGGGGAGCTGTTTTTT | CASSRDRTGELFF
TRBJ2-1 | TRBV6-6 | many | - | TGTGCCAGCAGTTTCAGGGTCAATAAGAAGGACAATGAGCAGTTCTTC | CASSFRVNKKDNEQFF
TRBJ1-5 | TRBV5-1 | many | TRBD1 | TGCGCCAGCAGCGTGACAGGGGACAATCAGCCCCAGCATTTT | CASSVTGDNQPQHF
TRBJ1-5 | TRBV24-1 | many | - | TGTGCCACCAGTGCGGCTGATCAGCCCCAGCATTTT | CATSAADQPQHF
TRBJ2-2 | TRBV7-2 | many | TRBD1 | TGTGCCAGCAGCTTGGCCGGGACAGCTAACATGGGCGGGGAGCTGTTTTTT | CASSLAGTANMGGELFF
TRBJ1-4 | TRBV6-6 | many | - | TGTGCCAGCACCGAGCTGAATAATGAAAAACTGTTTTTT | CASTELNNEKLFF
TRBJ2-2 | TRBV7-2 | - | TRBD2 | TGTGCCAGCAGCTCCCGGGCGGGAGAGGTGAACACCGGGGAGCTGTTTTTT | CASSSRAGEVNTGELFF
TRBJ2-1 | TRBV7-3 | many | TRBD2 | TGTGCCAGCAGCTTGACTAGCGGGAGGGGTTGGGATGAGCAGTTCTTC | CASSLTSGRGWDEQFF